These 9 T cell receptor beta chains originate from one sample sequenced in a study of breast tumors, draining lymph nodes, adjacent tissues (dated by TCRdb to 2016 to 2018). Lymph node samples came from the axillary draining lymph nodes of breast cancer patients. Library generation was performed with multiplex PCR. TCRdb records Illumina HiSeq 2000 as the sequencer. TCRdb ran its own pipeline on the public reads, namely fastp trimming at Q25 and MiXCR clone calling, and kept in-frame beta chains. Rows merge per CDR3 protein into single entries with the most common DNA and genes. Counted in this sample were over 150,000 distinct CDR3 sequences; around 29% of them appeared once. 4% to 5.5% of the sample is in the top ten clones. Sequencing was carried out using axillary lymph node tissue. The receptors come from a female donor with breast cancer. Some clones in this sample may be carry-over from other donors' samples.

The rearrangement joins TRBV18 to TRBJ2-3; D unresolved. The CDR3 sequence is 15 residues long. CDR1 and CDR2 from the germline V gene are KGHSH and LQKENI. V was clipped by 0 bases and J by 0 bases, with 7 bases between them. The CDR3 spells CASSPPYSSTDTQYF. CDR3 DNA sequence: TGTGCCAGCTCACCACCGTACAGTAGCACAGATACGCAGTATTTT.

In nucleotides, the CDR3 is TGTGCCAGCAGCGGTAGCGGGGGGGCCCCAGATACGCAGTATTTT. It encodes CASSGSGGAPDTQYF. The J gene is TRBJ2-3, the V gene TRBV9; 11 bases fit TRBD2. Per the germline V gene, CDR1 is SGDLS and CDR2 is YYNGEE. The J segment lost 4 bases and the V segment lost 3 bases, leaving 4 bases of the junction unmatched. The CDR3 length is 15 residues.

This chain uses TRBV12-3 or TRBV12-4 with TRBJ2-7; D is ambiguous. Deletions cut 6 bases from V and 5 bases from J, with 17 bases between. The CDR3 extends over 14 amino acids. The CDR3 bases are TGTGCCAGCAGCATCATGGCAGGTTCCCACGAGCAGTACTTC. Amino acid sequence: CASSIMAGSHEQYF.

This clonotype appeared many times. The rearrangement uses TRBV20-1 and TRBJ2-2; 10 positions match TRBD2. Germline V gene data show CDR1 as DFQATT and CDR2 as SNEGSKA (reference sequence). This CDR3 has 15 amino acids. V gave up 4 bases and J gave up 7 bases; unmatched junction bases: 9. CDR3 amino acids: CSATKPGLANGELFF. In DNA form, the CDR3 reads TGCAGTGCTACCAAACCGGGACTAGCGAACGGGGAGCTGTTTTTT.

CDR3 bases: TGTGCCAGCAGCCCCCCCAGGGTTGGCAGGGATGGCACTGAAGCTTTCTTT. Protein sequence: CASSPPRVGRDGTEAFF. The V call is TRBV7-9, the J call TRBJ1-1; D is perhaps TRBD1 (5 bases). Germline-derived CDR1 and CDR2 are SEHNR and FQNEAQ (reference sequence). Trimming cost V 5 bases and J 4 bases, with 23 bases left between them. The CDR3 is made up of 17 amino acids.

Worth noting for this clonotype: This could be a read error, since a much larger clone is one nucleotide away. This chain connects TRBV5-4 to TRBJ2-1; 8 positions match TRBD2. The CDR3 covers 14 residues. CDR1 is SGHNT, CDR2 YYREEE, per germline (reference sequence). The ends lost 4 bases at V and 7 bases at J; junction bases unmatched: 7. The CDR3 is CASSLSGTRNEQFF. In DNA form, the CDR3 reads TGTGCCAGCAGCCTTAGCGGGACTCGGAATGAGCAGTTCTTC.

This clonotype was found many times. The chain has TRBV20-1 and TRBJ1-6, with TRBD1 as a possible D gene (5 bases). Germline V gives CDR1 DFQATT, CDR2 SNEGSKA (reference sequence). The CDR3 sequence is 15 residues long. V was clipped by 2 bases and J by 8 bases, with 16 bases between them. CDR3 sequence: CSARRDLVPHSPLHF. The CDR3 DNA reads as TGCAGTGCTAGAAGGGACCTAGTTCCCCATTCACCCCTCCACTTT.

This clonotype was counted at least ten times. V usage is TRBV20-1 and J usage is TRBJ2-2; TRBD1 might be the D (6 bases). The V gene's germline CDR1 is DFQATT and CDR2 SNEGSKA (reference sequence). This CDR3 is 13 amino acids long. The germline V and J ends were trimmed by 6 bases and 5 bases, with 13 bases remaining between them. The CDR3 bases are TGCAGTGCGCCCGACAGGTCGACCGGGGAGCTGTTTTTT. Translated: CSAPDRSTGELFF.

The chain joins TRBV29-1 to TRBJ1-5, with 8 nucleotides matching TRBD1. V was pared by 5 bases and J by 2 bases, with 5 bases of the junction left unmatched. The CDR3 contains 14 residues. The germline gives CDR1 SQVTM, CDR2 ANQGSEA. The CDR3 DNA is TGCAGCGTTTCCGCGACAGGGGGCAATCAGCCCCAGCATTTT. Amino acid sequence: CSVSATGGNQPQHF.